Following are 30 T cell receptor beta chains from one sample sequenced in a study of T cell responses to AZD1222 COVID-19 vaccine. Assay used: immunoSEQ multiplex PCR; TCRdb lists only in-frame clones, some missing. The sample consists of approximately 100,000 clones, around nine tenths of them appearing once. The sample here was peripheral blood, taken on day 0 of AZD1222 vaccination. All receptors come from an adult in good health.

The rearrangement joins TRBV5-1 to TRBJ1-4, with D possibly being TRBD1 (5 bases). The CDR3 consists of 16 residues. V was shortened by 0 bases and J by 8 bases, with 17 bases between the two germline ends. Per germline, CDR1 SGHRS and CDR2 YFSETQ. The chain's CDR3 is CASSLVSPQGNEKLFF. CDR3 nucleotide sequence: TGCGCCAGCAGCTTGGTATCTCCCCAGGGTAACGAAAAACTGTTTTTT. The whole variable domain, filled in from reference TRBV5-1 and TRBJ1-4, reads KAGVTQTPRYLIKTRGQQVTLSCSPISGHRSVSWYQQTPGQGLQFLFEYFSETQRNKGNFPGRFSGRQFSNSRSEMNVSTLELGDSALYLCASSLVSPQGNEKLFFGSGTQLSVL.

The CDR3 nucleotides read TGTGCCAGCAGCCCGGGGGGGGCTCAGCACTATGGCTACACCTTC. Amino acids: CASSPGGAQHYGYTF. The chain is built from TRBV9 and TRBJ1-2; TRBD1 is a possible D gene (6 bases). The CDR3 has 15 residues. Per the germline V gene, CDR1 is SGDLS and CDR2 is YYNGEE. Trimming cost V 4 bases and J 3 bases, with 16 bases left between them.

The rearrangement links TRBV19 to TRBJ1-5; D is possibly TRBD1 (6 bases). Germline-derived CDR1 and CDR2 are LNHDA and SQIVND (reference sequence). CDR3 length: 14 residues. V was trimmed by 7 bases and J by 9 bases, leaving 19 bases between them. The CDR3 protein is CASNPLQGLWPQHF. CDR3 coding DNA: TGTGCCAGTAATCCCTTACAGGGCTTGTGGCCCCAGCATTTT.

J is TRBJ2-2 and V is TRBV28; possible D gene TRBD1, 5 bases. The CDR3 length is 12 residues. V was trimmed by 8 bases and J by 6 bases, leaving 10 bases between them. Per the germline V gene, CDR1 is MDHEN and CDR2 is SYDVKM. The CDR3 region is CASQGIAGELFF. CDR3 DNA: TGTGCCAGCCAGGGTATTGCCGGGGAGCTGTTTTTT. Variable domain in full (rest from reference TRBV28 and TRBJ2-2): DVKVTQSSRYLVKRTGEKVFLECVQDMDHENMFWYRQDPGLGLRLIYFSYDVKMKEKGDIPEGYSVSREKKERFSLILESASTNQTSMYLCASQGIAGELFFGEGSRLTVL.

CDR3 DNA: TGTGCCAGCAGTTCCCCCAGGCAGGGCCGGGCGCACACTGAAGCTTTCTTT. Its protein is CASSSPRQGRAHTEAFF. The rearrangement uses TRBV6-2 or TRBV6-3 and TRBJ1-1, with a weak D call TRBD1 (5 bases). Trimming took 4 bases from V and 3 from J, leaving 21 bases between them. Germline values: CDR1 MNHEY, CDR2 SVGEGT. This CDR3 comprises 17 residues.

This chain joins TRBV19 and TRBJ1-1; the match to TRBD1 covers 8 bases. Trimming at V came to 10 bases and at J to 1 base, leaving 8 bases not matched to a gene. The CDR3 extends over 14 amino acids. The V gene's germline CDR1 is LNHDA and CDR2 SQIVND (reference sequence). CDR3 sequence: CATASGTGNTEAFF. The CDR3 region has the DNA TGTGCCACCGCCTCAGGGACAGGGAACACTGAAGCTTTCTTT.

A single count supports this clone. The rearrangement uses TRBV5-8 and TRBJ1-2; D possibly corresponds to TRBD1 (5 bases). The V end was cut by 5 bases, the J end by 3 bases, with 14 bases between. CDR1 is SGHTS, CDR2 YDEGEE, per germline. This CDR3 is 14 amino acids long. The CDR3 sequence: CASSTGGRDYGYTF. CDR3 coding DNA: TGTGCCAGCAGTACGGGGGGTCGGGACTATGGCTACACCTTC. Filled out from reference TRBV5-8 and TRBJ1-2, the complete variable domain reads EAGVTQSPTHLIKTRGQQATLRCSPISGHTSVYWYQQALGLGLQFLLWYDEGEERNRGNFPPRFSGRQFPNYSSELNVNALELEDSALYLCASSTGGRDYGYTFGSGTRLTVV.

The J gene is TRBJ1-2, the V gene TRBV19; no reliable D call. The CDR3 totals 13 residues. Germline V gene sequence: CDR1 LNHDA, CDR2 SQIVND (reference sequence). Between the trimmed V and J ends, which lost 5 bases and 2 bases, there was a span of 9 bases. The CDR3 DNA is TGTGCCAGTAGTGCGGGTCAGAACTATGGCTACACCTTC. It encodes CASSAGQNYGYTF.

This chain links TRBV7-2 with TRBJ1-4, with 8 bases lining up with TRBD1. The CDR3 runs to 13 residues. CDR1 is SGHTA and CDR2 is FQGNSA in the germline V gene. Trimming took 3 bases from V and 7 from J; bases not matched to a gene: 1. The CDR3 DNA sequence: TGTGCCAGCAGCTTCGGGACAGGTGAAAAACTGTTTTTT. It yields the protein CASSFGTGEKLFF.

This sequence joins TRBV6-2 or TRBV6-3 and TRBJ1-1, with D unresolved. The CDR3 covers 13 residues. Trimming shortened V by 0 bases and J by 2 bases, and 4 bases separated the two germline ends. Germline V gene data show CDR1 as MNHEY and CDR2 as SVGEGT. The CDR3 DNA reads as TGTGCCAGCAGTTACTCGATCAACACTGAAGCTTTCTTT. This codes for CASSYSINTEAFF.

The gene calls are TRBV6-2 or TRBV6-3 and TRBJ2-2; TRBD2 matches 8 bases. The CDR3 runs to 20 residues. Germline CDR1 and CDR2: MNHEY and SVGEGT. Trimming removed 6 bases from V and 0 bases from J; junction bases left unmatched: 18. The CDR3 spells CASSRPPHLGGGPNTGELFF. The CDR3, as DNA: TGTGCCAGCAGCCGCCCCCCGCACCTCGGGGGGGGGCCGAACACCGGGGAGCTGTTTTTT.

The rearrangement uses TRBV15 and TRBJ2-5; D gene unclear. Trimming pared 0 bases from V and 1 base from J, leaving 9 bases between. The CDR3 has 15 amino acids. Germline lookup yields CDR1 LNHNV and CDR2 YYDKDF (reference sequence). CDR3 DNA sequence: TGTGCCACCAGCAGAGATGGTTGGCGCCAAGAGACCCAGTACTTC. Translating gives CATSRDGWRQETQYF. Filled out from reference TRBV15 and TRBJ2-5, the complete variable domain reads DAMVIQNPRYQVTQFGKPVTLSCSQTLNHNVMYWYQQKSSQAPKLLFHYYDKDFNNEADTPDNFQSRRPNTSFCFLDIRSPGLGDTAMYLCATSRDGWRQETQYFGPGTRLLVL.

This clone was seen only a few times. The chain uses TRBV19 and TRBJ2-1; 9 positions match TRBD2. CDR1 LNHDA and CDR2 SQIVND come from the germline V gene (reference sequence). This CDR3 is built from 15 residues. The V gene end was trimmed by 8 bases and the J gene end by 8 bases; junction bases not matched to a gene: 13. The CDR3 DNA reads TGTGCCAGTGGCCCTGGCGGGGGGGCTTTCGATGAGCAGTTCTTC. Amino acids: CASGPGGGAFDEQFF.

The CDR3, as DNA: TGTGCCAGCAGCTTGACTAGCGGGTTGAATACGCAGTATTTT. It translates to CASSLTSGLNTQYF. The genes are TRBV16 and TRBJ2-3; 10 bases map to TRBD2. This CDR3 spans 14 amino acids. V dropped 5 bases and J dropped 7; count of bases not matched to a gene: 6. Germline V lookup: CDR1 KGHSY, CDR2 FQNENV.

The chain is built from TRBV7-9 and TRBJ2-1; 10 bases are shared with TRBD1. The CDR3 totals 15 residues. V was pared by 1 base and J by 6 bases, with 3 bases of the junction left unmatched. CDR1 is SEHNR, CDR2 FQNEAQ, per germline (reference sequence). The CDR3 here is CASSLGQGARNEQFF. The CDR3 nucleotides are TGTGCCAGCAGCTTAGGACAGGGGGCCCGCAATGAGCAGTTCTTC.

CDR3 loop: CASSRDLSSGNTIYF. The CDR3, as DNA: TGTGCCAGCAGTCGGGACCTATCCTCTGGAAACACCATATATTTT. The chain employs TRBV6-5 and TRBJ1-3; TRBD1 might be the D (5 bases). Germline V gene lookup returns CDR1 MNHEY and CDR2 SVGAGI. The CDR3 runs 15 residues. Trimming pared 5 bases from V and 0 bases from J, leaving 11 bases between.

The chain is built from TRBV2 and TRBJ1-1; TRBD1 might be the D (5 bases). This CDR3 has 14 residues. CDR1 is SNHLY, CDR2 FYNNEI, per germline. Trimming cost V 6 bases and J 1 base, with 12 bases left between them. This CDR3 is CASRLVTGNTEAFF. Written as DNA, the CDR3 is TGTGCCAGCAGACTGGTTACAGGGAACACTGAAGCTTTCTTT.

This chain joins TRBV11-3 and TRBJ2-3, with unresolved D. The CDR3 extends over 13 amino acids. Germline V gene data show CDR1 as SGHNT and CDR2 as YENEEA. V lost 5 bases and J lost 8, with 14 bases in between. The CDR3, as DNA: TGTGCCAGCAGCATTTCTCGGCGCGGTACGCAGTATTTT. This codes for CASSISRRGTQYF.

The genes are TRBV19 and TRBJ1-6; TRBD1 might be the D (5 bases). The V and J ends lost 1 base and 8 bases respectively, with 6 bases between them. The CDR3 has 13 amino acids. Germline assignment: CDR1 LNHDA and CDR2 SQIVND (reference sequence). Here the CDR3 DNA reads TGTGCCAGTAGTATAGGGGGGGATTCACCCCTCCACTTT. Translated: CASSIGGDSPLHF.

This chain connects TRBV7-8 to TRBJ1-4; D is perhaps TRBD1 (5 bases). CDR1 is SGHVS and CDR2 is FQNEAQ in the germline V gene. Between the trimmed V and J ends, which lost 3 bases and 8 bases, there was a span of 13 bases. The CDR3 is 14 amino acids. CDR3 region: CASSFLGGGEKLFF. The DNA for the CDR3 is TGTGCCAGCAGCTTTCTTGGGGGTGGGGAAAAACTGTTTTTT.

The chain has TRBV10-3 and TRBJ1-2; possibly TRBD1 for D (6 bases). Germline assignment: CDR1 ENHRY and CDR2 SYGVKD. The CDR3 consists of 13 residues. V lost 6 bases and J 7 bases, leaving 15 bases between the germline ends. CDR3 sequence: CAIRRHQGLGYTF. CDR3 DNA sequence: TGTGCCATCAGAAGGCACCAGGGGCTTGGCTACACCTTC.

This sequence joins TRBV7-8 and TRBJ1-4; D gene unclear. Trimming pared 3 bases from V and 10 bases from J, leaving 12 bases between. Germline V gene lookup returns CDR1 SGHVS and CDR2 FQNEAQ. CDR3 size: 13 residues. The chain's CDR3 is CASSLIAAGKLFF. For the CDR3, the DNA is TGTGCCAGCAGCTTGATTGCCGCCGGAAAACTGTTTTTT. Looking up the rest from reference TRBV7-8 and TRBJ1-4 gives the full variable domain: GAGVSQSPRYKVAKRGQDVALRCDPISGHVSLFWYQQALGQGPEFLTYFQNEAQLDKSGLPSDRFFAERPEGSVSTLKIQRTQQEDSAVYLCASSLIAAGKLFFGSGTQLSVL.

The chain links TRBV5-5 to TRBJ1-4; D is unresolved. The CDR3 is 15 amino acids. Germline CDR1 reads SGHKS; CDR2 reads YYEKEE (reference sequence). V was trimmed by 4 bases and J by 7 bases, leaving 17 bases between them. The CDR3 coding sequence is TGTGCCAGCAGCCCCGCCCTCTCCGCCGGTGAAAAACTGTTTTTT. Its protein is CASSPALSAGEKLFF.

This clone was counted a single time. The V gene is TRBV18, the J gene TRBJ2-1; 7 bases line up with TRBD2. Germline loops: CDR1 KGHSH, CDR2 LQKENI. V dropped 3 bases and J dropped 6; count of bases not matched to a gene: 5. This CDR3 is 14 amino acids long. CDR3 region: CASSPSSGVNEQFF. CDR3 in DNA: TGTGCCAGCTCACCCTCCAGCGGGGTCAATGAGCAGTTCTTC.

This clone was recorded a few times. CDR3 amino acids: CASRVSPSYNEQFF. The CDR3 coding sequence is TGTGCCAGCAGGGTCAGTCCCTCCTACAATGAGCAGTTCTTC. The chain couples TRBV6-5 to TRBJ2-1, with no clear D. V was clipped by 6 bases and J by 0 bases, with 9 bases between them. Germline loops: CDR1 MNHEY, CDR2 SVGAGI. The CDR3 extends over 14 amino acids.

The chain is built from TRBV11-3 and TRBJ1-5, with 8 bases matching TRBD1. The germline gives CDR1 SGHNT, CDR2 YENEEA. After removal of 5 bases from V and 0 bases from J, the junction contained 18 bases not matched to a gene. The CDR3 is 20 amino acids. CDR3 in amino acids: CASSTNGPAGTGYSNQPQHF. As DNA, the CDR3 is TGTGCCAGCAGCACCAACGGCCCCGCCGGGACAGGTTATAGCAATCAGCCCCAGCATTTT.

The gene calls are TRBV6-5 and TRBJ1-2, with D unclear. V lost 6 bases, J lost 1 base, and 12 bases lay in between. From germline, CDR1 is MNHEY and CDR2 SVGAGI. There are 14 residues in the CDR3. The CDR3 DNA sequence: TGTGCCAGCAGCACCCCGTGGGGTAACTATGGCTACACCTTC. Its translation is CASSTPWGNYGYTF.

The genes are TRBV5-6 and TRBJ1-6, with 7 bases aligning to TRBD1. The CDR3 is made up of 14 amino acids. After removal of 6 bases from V and 10 bases from J, the junction contained 10 bases not matched to a gene. Looked up from germline, CDR1 is SGHDT and CDR2 is YYEEEE. The CDR3 DNA reads TGTGCCAGCACCCGAAGGCAGGGGGGATCACCCCTCCACTTT. Encoded protein: CASTRRQGGSPLHF. Based on the CDR3 plus reference TRBV5-6 and TRBJ1-6, the full variable domain is DAGVTQSPTHLIKTRGQQVTLRCSPKSGHDTVSWYQQALGQGPQFIFQYYEEEERQRGNFPDRFSGHQFPNYSSELNVNALLLGDSALYLCASTRRQGGSPLHFGNGTRLTVT.

The chain couples TRBV18 to TRBJ1-2; 12 bases fit TRBD1. CDR3 size: 17 residues. CDR1 is KGHSH and CDR2 is LQKENI in the germline V gene. With V trimmed by 3 bases and J by 8 bases, 13 bases remained unmatched. The chain's CDR3 is CASSPDRDRGRVEGYTF. CDR3 DNA: TGTGCCAGCTCACCTGACCGGGACAGGGGGCGCGTTGAGGGCTACACCTTC.

This clone was seen only a few times. The chain is built from TRBV7-6 and TRBJ1-2; tentative D call: TRBD1 (6 bases). With 4 bases removed from V and 8 bases from J, the gap between germline ends came to 20 bases. Per germline, CDR1 SGHVS and CDR2 FNYEAQ. This CDR3 has 15 residues. In nucleotides, the CDR3 is TGTGCCAGCAGCTCCTCAACTCAGGGGCGTCGCGGCTACACCTTC. As protein: CASSSSTQGRRGYTF. Based on the CDR3 plus reference TRBV7-6 and TRBJ1-2, the full variable domain is GAGVSQSPRYKVTKRGQDVALRCDPISGHVSLYWYRQALGQGPEFLTYFNYEAQQDKSGLPNDRFSAERPEGSISTLTIQRTEQRDSAMYRCASSSSTQGRRGYTFGSGTRLTVV.